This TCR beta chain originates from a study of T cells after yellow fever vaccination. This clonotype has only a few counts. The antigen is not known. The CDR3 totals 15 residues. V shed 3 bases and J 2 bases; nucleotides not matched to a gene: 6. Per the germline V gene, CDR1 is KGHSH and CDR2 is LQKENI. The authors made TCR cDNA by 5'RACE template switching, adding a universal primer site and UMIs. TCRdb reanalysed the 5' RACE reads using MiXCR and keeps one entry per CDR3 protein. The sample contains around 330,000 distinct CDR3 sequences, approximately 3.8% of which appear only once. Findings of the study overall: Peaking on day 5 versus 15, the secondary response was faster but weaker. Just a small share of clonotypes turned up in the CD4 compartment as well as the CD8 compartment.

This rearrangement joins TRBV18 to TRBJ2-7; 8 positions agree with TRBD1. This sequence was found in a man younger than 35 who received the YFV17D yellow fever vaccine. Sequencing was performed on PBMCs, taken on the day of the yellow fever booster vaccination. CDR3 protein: CASSPPQGAPYEQYF. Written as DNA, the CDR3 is TGTGCCAGCTCACCTCCCCAGGGGGCCCCCTACGAGCAGTACTTC.